The 15 T cell receptor beta chains given below trace back to one sample, sequenced in a study of regulatory T cells in long-lasting Graves disease. Investigators prepared the TCR beta libraries by applying iRepertoire HTBI primers and Arm-PCR of CDR3 regions. One entry per CDR3 protein, called by TCRdb with MiXCR from the multiplex PCR reads. The sample shows about 540,000 distinct CDR3 sequences, roughly 13% of them seen only once. As to time point: newly diagnosed GD, antithyroid drugs for less than 3 months. PBMC-extracted RNA yielded the TCR library. This sample also belongs to another study, concerning T cells in Graves' hyperthyroidism and ophthalmopathy.

The sequenced sample was peripheral blood mononuclear cells (PBMCs), obtained at new diagnosis, from a patient treated with antithyroid drugs. The receptor set was obtained from a young man with Graves disease.

The table lists this clonotype with a few counts. The V gene is TRBV4-1, the J gene TRBJ2-7; D unresolved. This CDR3 has 10 residues. V lost 1 base and J 7 bases, leaving 2 bases between the germline ends. The germline CDR1 and CDR2 sequences are MGHRA and YSYEKL. The CDR3 reads CASSQGEQYF. DNA for the CDR3: TGCGCCAGCAGCCAAGGGGAGCAGTACTTC.

Ten or more counts support this clonotype. The V and J genes are TRBV12-3 or TRBV12-4 and TRBJ2-1; D gene unclear. V lost 3 bases and J 13 bases, leaving 16 bases between the germline ends. The CDR3 loop spans 13 amino acids. The CDR3 reads CASSLLVAREQFF. DNA for the CDR3: TGTGCCAGCAGTTTGTTAGTTGCAAGGGAACAGTTCTTC.

Many counts were recorded for this clonotype. The V and J genes are TRBV6-7 and TRBJ1-5; D unresolved. TRBV6-7 is noted as an ORF with a role that remains uncertain. V shed 8 bases and J shed 5 bases, with 10 bases lying between them. This CDR3 contains 12 residues. The CDR3 nucleotides are TGTGCCAGCCGGCCGCTGGATCAGCCCCAGCATTTT. It specifies CASRPLDQPQHF.

At least ten counts were recorded for this clonotype. J is TRBJ2-7 and V is TRBV7-6, with 9 positions matching TRBD2. CDR1 SGHVS and CDR2 FNYEAQ come from the germline V gene. V dropped 1 base and J dropped 5; count of bases not matched to a gene: 9. The CDR3 has 16 amino acids. The CDR3 loop reads CASSLVAAGGSNEQYF. The CDR3 DNA reads as TGTGCCAGCAGCTTAGTCGCGGCGGGAGGGTCCAACGAGCAGTACTTC.

In its sample, this clonotype was seen many times. The chain couples TRBV24-1 to TRBJ1-1; D gene ambiguous. V lost 2 bases and J lost 2, with 8 bases in between. The CDR3 is made up of 14 amino acids. CDR1 KGHDR and CDR2 SFDVKD come from the germline V gene. The CDR3 nucleotides read TGTGCCACCAGTGATTCCTACCGAAACACTGAAGCTTTCTTT. This encodes CATSDSYRNTEAFF.

The chain has TRBV5-1 and TRBJ2-7, with unresolved D. V was cut by 2 bases and J by 5 bases, with 14 bases left in between. The length of the CDR3 is 14 residues. The germline V gene encodes CDR1 SGHRS and CDR2 YFSETQ. Written as DNA, the CDR3 is TGCGCCAGCAGCTTAGTTAGGGTTGGCAACGAGCAGTACTTC. Translating it yields CASSLVRVGNEQYF.

V and J are TRBV7-9 and TRBJ1-2, with 7 bases fitting TRBD1. The germline V gene has CDR1 SEHNR and CDR2 FQNEAQ (reference sequence). The CDR3 sequence is 15 residues long. J gave up 8 bases and V 5 bases, and 14 bases lay outside the gene matches. CDR3 residues: CASSVQGVGSPGYTF. In nucleotides, the CDR3 is TGTGCCAGCAGCGTCCAGGGGGTTGGGAGTCCAGGCTACACCTTC.

This clonotype has ten or more counts. V is TRBV11-2 and J is TRBJ2-3; D remains unclear. Germline V gene data show CDR1 as SGHAT and CDR2 as FQNNGV. The CDR3 is made up of 13 amino acids. The V and J ends lost 2 bases and 6 bases respectively, with 9 bases between them. CDR3 DNA sequence: TGTGCCAGCAGCTTACAACAACCCGATACGCAGTATTTT. Translation: CASSLQQPDTQYF.

This clonotype was seen at least ten times. The chain combines TRBV6-5 with TRBJ2-1; D is perhaps TRBD1 or TRBD2 (5 bases each). V shed 2 bases and J shed 1 base, with 9 bases lying between them. CDR3 size: 15 residues. Germline CDR1 MNHEY, CDR2 SVGAGI. The CDR3 DNA is TGTGCCAGCAGTTACGACGGGGCTTCCTACAATGAGCAGTTCTTC. This encodes CASSYDGASYNEQFF.

This clonotype was observed a single time. The V call is TRBV20-1, the J call TRBJ2-1, with D maybe TRBD2 (6 bases). V lost 8 bases and J 0 bases, leaving 14 bases between the germline ends. Germline CDR1 DFQATT, CDR2 SNEGSKA (reference sequence). The CDR3 covers 14 residues. CDR3 sequence: CSSVADLSYNEQFF. DNA for the CDR3: TGCAGTTCAGTAGCGGATCTCTCCTACAATGAGCAGTTCTTC.

This clonotype was observed a few times. The chain employs TRBV12-3 or TRBV12-4 and TRBJ2-4; 15 bases align to TRBD2. V dropped 5 bases and J dropped 1; count of bases not matched to a gene: 3. The CDR3 consists of 17 residues. The CDR3 spells CASSPGTSGRAKNIQYF. The CDR3 nucleotides are TGTGCCAGCAGTCCGGGGACTAGCGGGAGGGCCAAAAACATTCAGTACTTC.

In this sample, this clonotype turned up many times. The genes are TRBV10-3 and TRBJ2-7; D gene ambiguous. The CDR3 loop spans 11 amino acids. Deletions cut 3 bases from V and 6 bases from J, with 6 bases between. Per the germline V gene, CDR1 is ENHRY and CDR2 is SYGVKD. The chain's CDR3 is CAISDPREQYF. CDR3 in DNA: TGTGCCATCAGTGACCCACGCGAGCAGTACTTC.

This clonotype was counted ten times or more. The V gene is TRBV12-3 or TRBV12-4, the J gene TRBJ2-2, with TRBD2 as a possible D gene (6 bases). Trimming shortened V by 3 bases and J by 4 bases, and 12 bases separated the two germline ends. CDR3 length: 15 residues. This chain's CDR3 is CASSFEWTTTGELFF. The CDR3 DNA reads TGTGCCAGCAGTTTTGAGTGGACTACCACCGGGGAGCTGTTTTTT.

This clonotype came up many times. The rearrangement links TRBV10-3 to TRBJ1-5; D possibly corresponds to TRBD1 (5 bases). Trimming took off 5 bases at V and 5 bases at J, with 10 bases between the two ends. This CDR3 is 13 amino acids long. Germline CDR1 is ENHRY and CDR2 is SYGVKD. Here the CDR3 DNA reads TGTGCCATCAGTCCGTTACAGGATCAGCCCCAGCATTTT. This translates into CAISPLQDQPQHF.

This clonotype was seen ten or more times. The J gene is TRBJ2-7, the V gene TRBV9, with TRBD1 as a possible D gene (5 bases). Germline loops: CDR1 SGDLS, CDR2 YYNGEE. V dropped 0 bases and J dropped 4 bases, with 14 bases sitting between them. The CDR3 totals 15 residues. For the CDR3, the DNA is TGTGCCAGCAGCGTAGATCTGGGGCTCGGATACGAGCAGTACTTC. Translating it yields CASSVDLGLGYEQYF.